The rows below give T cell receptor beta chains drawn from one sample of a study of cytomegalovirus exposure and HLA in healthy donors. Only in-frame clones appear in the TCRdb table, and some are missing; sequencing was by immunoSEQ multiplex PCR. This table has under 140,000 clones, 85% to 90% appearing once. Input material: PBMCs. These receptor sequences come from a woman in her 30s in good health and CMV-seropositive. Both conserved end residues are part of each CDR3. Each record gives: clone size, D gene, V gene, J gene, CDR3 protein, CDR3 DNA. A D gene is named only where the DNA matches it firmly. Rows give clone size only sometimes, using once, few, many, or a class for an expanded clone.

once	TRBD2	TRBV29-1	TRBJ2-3	CSAGLAEDTQYF	TGCAGCGCAGGACTAGCGGAAGATACGCAGTATTTT
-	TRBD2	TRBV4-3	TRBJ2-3	CASSQELRGGTDTQYF	TGCGCCAGCAGCCAAGAGCTCCGGGGGGGGACAGATACGCAGTATTTT
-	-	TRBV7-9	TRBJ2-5	CASSPRLGSDETQYF	TGTGCCAGCAGCCCCCGTTTAGGGAGCGACGAGACCCAGTACTTC
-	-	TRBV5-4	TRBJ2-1	CASSSNGDEQFF	TGTGCCAGCAGCTCCAACGGAGATGAGCAGTTCTTC
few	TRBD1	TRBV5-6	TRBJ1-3	CASSSDRGNTIYF	TGTGCCAGCAGCTCGGACAGGGGAAACACCATATATTTT
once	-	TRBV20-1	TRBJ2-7	CSARTRGEQYF	TGCAGTGCGAGGACTCGGGGAGAGCAGTACTTC
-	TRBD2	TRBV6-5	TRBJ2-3	CASSSTGGRADTQYF	TGTGCCAGCAGTTCTACGGGGGGGCGGGCAGATACGCAGTATTTT
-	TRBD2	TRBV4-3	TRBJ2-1	CASSPGTSGGYNEQFF	TGCGCCAGCAGCCCCGGGACTAGCGGGGGGTATAATGAGCAGTTCTTC
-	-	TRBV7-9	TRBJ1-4	CASSLGQGTEKLFF	TGTGCCAGCAGCTTAGGCCAGGGGACTGAAAAACTGTTTTTT
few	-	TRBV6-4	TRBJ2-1	CASREQVSSYNEQFF	TGTGCCAGCAGGGAACAGGTGAGCTCCTACAATGAGCAGTTCTTC
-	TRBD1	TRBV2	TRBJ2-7	CASSRLPGQGFF	TGTGCCAGCAGTCGTCTCCCGGGACAGGGATTCTTC
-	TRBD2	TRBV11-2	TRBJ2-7	CASSLDQGRDYSYEQYF	TGTGCCAGCAGCTTAGATCAAGGGAGGGACTACTCCTACGAGCAGTACTTC